This T cell receptor beta chain was profiled in a study of kidney transplant recipient with SARS-CoV-2 infection. Looked up from germline, CDR1 is SGHRS and CDR2 is YFSETQ. The CDR3 is made up of 16 amino acids. The V gene lost 0 bases and the J gene lost 0 bases, with 10 bases spanning the gap. This clonotype was recorded many times. TCRdb reprocessed the reads via MiXCR and lists one record per CDR3 protein. Of under 250,000 distinct CDR3 sequences listed, 29% are singletons. Sequenced material: a blood sample, taken at baseline and around day 120 from a kidney transplant recipient. The receptor comes from a male patient aged 30 to 40 who had COVID-19 and was a kidney transplant recipient. Some T cells may be the graft donor's. The gene calls are TRBV5-1 and TRBJ1-5; D remains ambiguous. The CDR3 spells CASSLAGINSNQPQHF. CDR3 in DNA: TGCGCCAGCAGCTTGGCCGGCATTAATAGCAATCAGCCCCAGCATTTT.